One and the same sample provided the 30 T cell receptor beta chains below, sequenced in a study of T cell responses to AZD1222 COVID-19 vaccine. Only in-frame clones appear in the TCRdb table, and some are missing; sequencing was by immunoSEQ multiplex PCR. Here the sample spans roughly 120,000 clones, 90% to 95% being singletons. The material sequenced was peripheral blood, taken 28 days after the second AZD1222 dose. These TCRs come from an adult who received the AZD1222 COVID-19 vaccine.

This clone was detected once. The chain couples TRBV11-2 to TRBJ1-2, with D unclear. The V and J ends lost 4 bases and 3 bases respectively, with 12 bases between them. Germline V lookup: CDR1 SGHAT, CDR2 FQNNGV. The CDR3 has 14 amino acids. In DNA form, the CDR3 reads TGTGCCAGCAGCTCCCCGGGGTCTGACTATGGCTACACCTTC. As protein: CASSSPGSDYGYTF.

The J gene is TRBJ1-2, the V gene TRBV7-9; 10 positions agree with TRBD1. Per germline, CDR1 SEHNR and CDR2 FQNEAQ (reference sequence). The CDR3 has 15 residues. With V trimmed by 1 base and J by 3 bases, 2 bases remained unmatched. As DNA, the CDR3 is TGTGCCAGCAGCTTAGGACAGGGGGCGGACTATGGCTACACCTTC. Protein product: CASSLGQGADYGYTF. The entire variable domain, with the rest obtained from reference TRBV7-9 and TRBJ1-2, is as follows: DTGVSQNPRHKITKRGQNVTFRCDPISEHNRLYWYRQTLGQGPEFLTYFQNEAQLEKSRLLSDRFSAERPKGSFSTLEIQRTEQGDSAMYLCASSLGQGADYGYTFGSGTRLTVV.

The chain combines TRBV5-4 with TRBJ2-2; TRBD1 aligns across 8 bases. This CDR3 is built from 18 residues. Germline V gene sequence: CDR1 SGHNT, CDR2 YYREEE (reference sequence). V lost 4 bases and J lost 5; bases outside the gene matches: 16. CDR3 loop: CASSPSSGQGLATGELFF. For the CDR3, the DNA is TGTGCCAGCAGCCCATCTTCCGGACAGGGTTTGGCGACCGGGGAGCTGTTTTTT. The entire variable domain, with the rest obtained from reference TRBV5-4 and TRBJ2-2, is as follows: ETGVTQSPTHLIKTRGQQVTLRCSSQSGHNTVSWYQQALGQGPQFIFQYYREEENGRGNFPPRFSGLQFPNYSSELNVNALELDDSALYLCASSPSSGQGLATGELFFGEGSRLTVL.

This chain links TRBV10-3 with TRBJ1-2; no clear D. Per the germline V gene, CDR1 is ENHRY and CDR2 is SYGVKD. This CDR3 has 15 amino acids. Between the trimmed V and J ends, which lost 0 bases and 6 bases, there was a span of 14 bases. The CDR3 region is CAISESRSTVNGYTF. DNA for the CDR3: TGTGCCATCAGTGAGTCGAGGTCCACCGTAAATGGCTACACCTTC.

This chain connects TRBV6-5 to TRBJ2-7; D possibly uses TRBD1 or TRBD2 (5 bases each). CDR1 MNHEY and CDR2 SVGAGI come from the germline V gene. The CDR3 spans 14 residues. Trimming left V 0 bases short and J 4 bases short, with 10 bases between. CDR3 in amino acids: CASSYSRDPYEQYF. In nucleotides, the CDR3 is TGTGCCAGCAGTTACTCCAGGGACCCATACGAGCAGTACTTC.

The chain links TRBV11-3 to TRBJ2-2, with 8 positions matching TRBD2. Trimming cost V 6 bases and J 4 bases; bases outside gene matches: 7. The V gene's germline CDR1 is SGHNT and CDR2 YENEEA. The CDR3 covers 15 residues. Here the CDR3 reads CASSRTSPSTGELFF. As DNA, the CDR3 is TGTGCCAGCAGTCGGACTAGCCCAAGCACCGGGGAGCTGTTTTTT.

The chain combines TRBV7-9 with TRBJ1-4, with D hard to call. Trimming took off 8 bases at V and 2 bases at J, with 3 bases between the two ends. This CDR3 is built from 11 residues. CDR1 SEHNR and CDR2 FQNEAQ come from the germline V gene (reference sequence). The DNA of the CDR3 is TGTGCCAGCCATACTAATGAAAAACTGTTTTTT. It encodes CASHTNEKLFF.

The count of this clone is one. J is TRBJ2-7 and V is TRBV12-3 or TRBV12-4; the D gene is possibly TRBD1 (6 bases). There are 13 residues in the CDR3. V lost 3 bases, J lost 3 bases, and 9 bases lay in between. The CDR3 DNA is TGTGCCAGCAGTTTGAAACAGGGCTACGAGCAGTACTTC. The encoded protein is CASSLKQGYEQYF.

The chain uses TRBV9 and TRBJ2-1; D unclear. V shed 0 bases and J shed 0 bases, with 13 bases lying between them. The CDR3 is made up of 17 amino acids. The germline V gene has CDR1 SGDLS and CDR2 YYNGEE. CDR3 bases: TGTGCCAGCAGCGTAGACCCTAGAGGAAGCTCCTACAATGAGCAGTTCTTC. Translating gives CASSVDPRGSSYNEQFF.

This clone was recorded a few times. The gene calls are TRBV7-9 and TRBJ2-5, with D unresolved. Looked up from germline, CDR1 is SEHNR and CDR2 is FQNEAQ (reference sequence). Trimming pared 2 bases from V and 0 bases from J, leaving 1 base between. The CDR3 is 12 amino acids. The CDR3 DNA sequence: TGTGCCAGCAGCTTACACCAAGAGACCCAGTACTTC. This gives the protein CASSLHQETQYF.

This chain uses TRBV7-2 with TRBJ1-2, with D perhaps TRBD1 (6 bases). Germline values: CDR1 SGHTA, CDR2 FQGNSA. Trimming stripped 1 base from V and 8 bases from J, with 17 bases between. This CDR3 comprises 15 residues. The CDR3 loop is CASSLGLQGVEGYTF. CDR3 sequence (DNA): TGTGCCAGCAGCTTAGGGCTACAGGGAGTCGAGGGCTACACCTTC.

The J gene is TRBJ1-5, the V gene TRBV11-3; D uncertain. Trimming stripped 2 bases from V and 3 bases from J, with 14 bases between. Germline V CDR1 and CDR2: SGHNT, YENEEA. The CDR3 loop spans 16 amino acids. CDR3 region: CASSLSAGSFNQPQHF. CDR3 in DNA: TGTGCCAGCAGCTTATCCGCGGGATCTTTCAATCAGCCCCAGCATTTT.

The rearrangement uses TRBV9 and TRBJ1-4; D remains unclear. In germline, CDR1 is SGDLS, CDR2 YYNGEE. Trimming stripped 4 bases from V and 8 bases from J, with 15 bases between. This CDR3 comprises 14 residues. In DNA, the CDR3 is TGTGCCAGCAGCCCGAATGCGGGGAGGGAAAAACTGTTTTTT. Translating it yields CASSPNAGREKLFF.

V gene TRBV5-1 combines with J gene TRBJ2-7; D gene ambiguous. The V end was cut by 0 bases, the J end by 4 bases, with 5 bases between. This CDR3 region has 12 residues. Germline V lookup: CDR1 SGHRS, CDR2 YFSETQ. For the CDR3, the DNA is TGCGCCAGCAGCTTGGAGGGTTACGAGCAGTACTTC. Protein: CASSLEGYEQYF.

The V and J genes are TRBV10-3 and TRBJ2-1; 7 positions agree with TRBD2. After removal of 6 bases from V and 2 bases from J, the junction contained 7 bases not matched to a gene. The CDR3 is made up of 15 amino acids. Germline-derived CDR1 and CDR2 are ENHRY and SYGVKD. Here the CDR3 reads CAIRDLADPYNEQFF. CDR3 nucleotide sequence: TGTGCCATCAGGGACCTAGCGGACCCCTACAATGAGCAGTTCTTC.

The genes are TRBV29-1 and TRBJ1-1; D remains ambiguous. CDR1 is SQVTM, CDR2 ANQGSEA, per germline. With 7 bases removed from V and 3 bases from J, the gap between germline ends came to 15 bases. This CDR3 region has 13 residues. The DNA of the CDR3 is TGCAGCGCTAAACAGATGCTCGACACTGAAGCTTTCTTT. It codes for CSAKQMLDTEAFF.

The genes are TRBV19 and TRBJ2-7; TRBD1 aligns across 10 bases. This CDR3 is built from 13 residues. V lost 9 bases to trimming and J lost 1 base; unmatched junction nucleotides: 3. Germline assignment: CDR1 LNHDA and CDR2 SQIVND (reference sequence). The CDR3 DNA is TGTGCCAGCCGGGACAGGGGTTCCTACGAGCAGTACTTC. Translating gives CASRDRGSYEQYF.

The gene calls are TRBV18 and TRBJ1-1; D call uncertain. V gave up 3 bases and J gave up 5 bases, with 10 bases separating them. Germline V gene lookup returns CDR1 KGHSH and CDR2 LQKENI. The CDR3 has 13 residues. The CDR3 DNA reads as TGTGCCAGCTCACCCGGGGTTGATACTGAAGCTTTCTTT. Translated: CASSPGVDTEAFF.

CDR3 loop: CASSQGQVNSPLHF. CDR3 DNA sequence: TGTGCCAGCAGTCAGGGACAGGTGAATTCACCCCTCCACTTT. This chain links TRBV6-5 with TRBJ1-6, with 8 positions matching TRBD1. Germline CDR1 and CDR2: MNHEY and SVGAGI. This CDR3 spans 14 amino acids. With V trimmed by 5 bases and J by 7 bases, 4 bases remained unmatched.

V gene TRBV14 combines with J gene TRBJ1-2; 9 nucleotides align to TRBD1. V was pared by 4 bases and J by 8 bases, with 11 bases of the junction left unmatched. The CDR3 has 15 residues. Per germline, CDR1 SGHDN and CDR2 FVKESK. The CDR3 region is CASSLAGTGIPGYTF. In DNA, the CDR3 is TGTGCCAGCAGCCTGGCCGGGACAGGGATCCCGGGCTACACCTTC. Based on the CDR3 plus reference TRBV14 and TRBJ1-2, the full variable domain is EAGVTQFPSHSVIEKGQTVTLRCDPISGHDNLYWYRRVMGKEIKFLLHFVKESKQDESGMPNNRFLAERTGGTYSTLKVQPAELEDSGVYFCASSLAGTGIPGYTFGSGTRLTVV.

This clone was seen once. The V call is TRBV30, the J call TRBJ2-1; maybe TRBD2 (6 bases). Germline-derived CDR1 and CDR2 are GTSNPN and SVGIG (reference sequence). Trimming pared 5 bases from V and 6 bases from J, leaving 14 bases between. CDR3 length equals 13 residues. CDR3 nucleotide sequence: TGTGCCTGGGGGGGGTGGCCAGCCAATGAGCAGTTCTTC. Translated, it gives CAWGGWPANEQFF. Supplemented by reference TRBV30 and TRBJ2-1, the full variable domain reads SQTIHQWPATLVQPVGSPLSLECTVEGTSNPNLYWYRQAAGRGLQLLFYSVGIGQISSEVPQNLSASRPQDRQFILSSKKLLLSDSGFYLCAWGGWPANEQFFGPGTRLTVL.

This clone was detected only once. For the CDR3, the DNA is TGTGCCAGCAGCTTGACAGGGATTGGAGAGCAGTACTTC. Protein product: CASSLTGIGEQYF. The V gene is TRBV6-5, the J gene TRBJ2-7; 7 nucleotides match TRBD1. CDR1 MNHEY and CDR2 SVGAGI come from the germline V gene. J gave up 7 bases and V 6 bases, and 9 bases lay outside the gene matches. The CDR3 length is 13 residues.

The chain combines TRBV5-1 with TRBJ2-1, with 11 positions matching TRBD2. V lost 4 bases, J lost 3 bases, and 6 bases stayed unmatched. The CDR3 is 16 residues long. In germline, CDR1 is SGHRS, CDR2 YFSETQ. CDR3 DNA: TGCGCCAGCAGCGTTTTAGCGGGAGGGAACTACAATGAGCAGTTCTTC. This sequence encodes CASSVLAGGNYNEQFF.

The chain links TRBV18 to TRBJ1-6; 7 nucleotides align to TRBD1. J gave up 8 bases and V 3 bases, and 7 bases lay outside the gene matches. Germline V CDR1 and CDR2: KGHSH, LQKENI. The CDR3 is 15 residues long. Here the CDR3 DNA reads TGTGCCAGCTCACCGACGGAGGGGGCCTATTCACCCCTCCACTTT. Translated, it gives CASSPTEGAYSPLHF.

This chain joins TRBV5-1 and TRBJ1-3, with TRBD1 identical over 8 bases. CDR1 SGHRS and CDR2 YFSETQ come from the germline V gene. The CDR3 extends over 17 amino acids. The trim removed 4 bases at V and 0 bases at J, leaving 9 bases unmatched. CDR3 nucleotides: TGCGCCAGCAGCACCGGACAGGGAATGGGCTCTGGAAACACCATATATTTT. Amino acid sequence: CASSTGQGMGSGNTIYF.

V usage is TRBV11-2 and J usage is TRBJ2-2, with a weak D call TRBD1 (6 bases). Germline-derived CDR1 and CDR2 are SGHAT and FQNNGV. This CDR3 region has 14 residues. V was trimmed by 7 bases and J by 7 bases, leaving 16 bases between them. The CDR3 sequence: CASTSTGPIGELFF. The CDR3 DNA is TGTGCCAGCACCTCAACAGGGCCGATCGGGGAGCTGTTTTTT.

This chain uses TRBV5-1 with TRBJ1-6, with TRBD1 as a possible D gene (6 bases). The V end was cut by 4 bases, the J end by 8 bases, with 16 bases between. Germline assignment: CDR1 SGHRS and CDR2 YFSETQ. The CDR3 spans 15 residues. The CDR3 DNA reads as TGCGCCAGCAGCCATACACAGGGTAGGGATTCACCCCTCCACTTT. Protein sequence: CASSHTQGRDSPLHF.

The V and J genes are TRBV13 and TRBJ1-1; D ambiguous. Germline CDR1 and CDR2: PRHDT and FYEKMQ (reference sequence). CDR3 length: 15 residues. V was cut by 0 bases and J by 6 bases, with 14 bases left in between. As DNA, the CDR3 is TGTGCCAGCAGCTTAGGACGGCCATTTGGGGCTGAAGCTTTCTTT. This gives the protein CASSLGRPFGAEAFF.

The chain recombines TRBV18 with TRBJ2-7; perhaps TRBD1 as D (6 bases). From germline, CDR1 is KGHSH and CDR2 LQKENI. Trimming shortened V by 4 bases and J by 5 bases, and 15 bases separated the two germline ends. CDR3 length equals 14 residues. CDR3: CASSRDTSRNEQYF. In nucleotides, the CDR3 is TGTGCCAGCTCACGGGACACCTCCAGGAACGAGCAGTACTTC.

This chain joins TRBV27 and TRBJ2-3, with 7 bases identical to TRBD2. The CDR3 runs 15 residues. The germline V gene encodes CDR1 MNHEY and CDR2 SMNVEV (reference sequence). With V trimmed by 6 bases and J by 1 base, 7 bases remained unmatched. The CDR3 DNA sequence: TGTGCCAGCAGCCCTAGGACTAGGGGCACAGATACGCAGTATTTT. Translated, it gives CASSPRTRGTDTQYF.